This record looks at one T cell receptor (beta chain) sequence and its context. The entry originates in a study of blood T cell repertoires in COVID-19. Study in general: Material from acute and convalescent COVID-19 was sourced from the United States, Italy and Spain. T cells, B-cell-depleted T cells, or PBMCs provided the cDNA or gDNA that served as material.

Only in-frame clones appear in the TCRdb table, and some are missing; sequencing was by immunoSEQ multiplex PCR. This sample yields under 95,000 clones, of which just over 90% are seen a single time; 2.6% belongs to the top ten. The CDR3 contains 12 residues. The J segment lost 14 bases and the V segment lost 6 bases, leaving 7 bases of the junction unmatched. From germline, CDR1 is SEHNR and CDR2 FQNEAQ (reference sequence). Seattle's cohort entered during active infection and was followed longitudinally. The V gene is TRBV7-9, the J gene TRBJ2-1; 10 bases fit TRBD2. This receptor was taken from a man over 45 with COVID-19, enrolled during active disease. The sample comprised peripheral blood. The CDR3 region has the DNA TGTGCCAGCAGGACTAGGGGGACTAGCGAGTTCTTC. Translated, it gives CASRTRGTSEFF.